These 2 T cell receptor beta chains originate from one sample sequenced in a study of blood T cells in healthy people across ages. Together with a sample-barcoded 5' primer, a J-beta primer mix was included in a second PCR lasting roughly 6 to 12 cycles. MiXCR, run by TCRdb on the 5' RACE reads, gives a single entry per CDR3 protein. The sample carries around 1.5 million distinct CDR3 sequences, roughly 40% recorded once. The source material was blood. All receptors come from a woman aged 18-29 years in good health.

This clonotype was found a few times. The V call is TRBV10-3, the J call TRBJ2-7; 8 positions agree with TRBD2. The CDR3 spans 13 residues. The germline V gene encodes CDR1 ENHRY and CDR2 SYGVKD. With 7 bases clipped from V and 5 bases from J, the junction kept 7 bases outside the gene matches. The CDR3, as DNA: TGTGCCATCATGAGTAGCGGGGAAAACGAGCAGTACTTC. Translating gives CAIMSSGENEQYF.

This clonotype was detected only a few times. CDR3 residues: CASSLGGWGNEQFF. The CDR3 DNA follows: TGTGCCAGCAGCTTAGGCGGCTGGGGCAATGAGCAGTTCTTC. J is TRBJ2-1 and V is TRBV11-2; D is unclear. The CDR3 is made up of 14 amino acids. Trimming pared 1 base from V and 6 bases from J, leaving 10 bases between. Per germline, CDR1 SGHAT and CDR2 FQNNGV.